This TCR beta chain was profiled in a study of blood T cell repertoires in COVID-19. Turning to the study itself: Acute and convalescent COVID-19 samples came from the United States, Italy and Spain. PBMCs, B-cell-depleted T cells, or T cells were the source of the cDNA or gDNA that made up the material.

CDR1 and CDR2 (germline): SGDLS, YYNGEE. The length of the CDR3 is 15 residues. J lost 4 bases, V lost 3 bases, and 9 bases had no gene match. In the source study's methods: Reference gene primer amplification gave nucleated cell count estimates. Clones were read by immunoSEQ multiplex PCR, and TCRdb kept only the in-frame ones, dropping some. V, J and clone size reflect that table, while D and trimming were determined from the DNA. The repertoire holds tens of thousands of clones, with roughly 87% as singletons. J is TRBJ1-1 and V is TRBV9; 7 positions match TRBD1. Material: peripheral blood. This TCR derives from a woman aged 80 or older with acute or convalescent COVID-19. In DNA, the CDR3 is TGTGCCAGCAGCGCCCAAACAGGGGTTGGCACTGAAGCTTTCTTT. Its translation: CASSAQTGVGTEAFF. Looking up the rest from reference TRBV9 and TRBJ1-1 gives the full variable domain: DSGVTQTPKHLITATGQRVTLRCSPRSGDLSVYWYQQSLDQGLQFLIQYYNGEERAKGNILERFSAQQFPDLHSELNLSSLELGDSALYFCASSAQTGVGTEAFFGQGTRLTVV.